A single sample gave rise to the 23 T cell receptor beta chains below, sequenced in a study of OX40 agonist ivuxolimab in advanced cancers. Generated by immunoSEQ multiplex PCR, the TCRdb table keeps only in-frame clones and is missing some. The profile covers roughly 40,000 clones, with 70% to 90% appearing a single time and 16% taken by the ten largest. The sample in question was CD4+ or CD8+ T cells sorted from blood, obtained in a trial of the OX40 agonist ivuxolimab. These receptors were obtained from an adult with an advanced solid tumor such as melanoma, head and neck, liver or kidney cancer.

This clone was found many times. The J gene is TRBJ1-3, the V gene TRBV13, with 7 bases lining up with TRBD1. The CDR3 contains 17 residues. Germline values: CDR1 PRHDT, CDR2 FYEKMQ (reference sequence). The J segment lost 0 bases and the V segment lost 3 bases, leaving 8 bases of the junction unmatched. In nucleotides, the CDR3 is TGTGCCAGCAGCTTCGGCAGGGGGGGTAGCTCTGGAAACACCATATATTTT. This translates into CASSFGRGGSSGNTIYF.

CDR3 nucleotides: TGTGCCAGCAGCCCCGACCCCGCTGGCTACGAGCAGTACTTC. Translated, it gives CASSPDPAGYEQYF. The rearrangement joins TRBV27 to TRBJ2-7; D gene uncertain. The ends were cut back, 6 bases at V and 3 bases at J, with 15 bases in the middle. Germline V gene lookup returns CDR1 MNHEY and CDR2 SMNVEV (reference sequence). The CDR3 consists of 14 residues.

The rearrangement joins TRBV5-1 to TRBJ2-7; 8 nucleotides line up with TRBD1. Germline V gene data show CDR1 as SGHRS and CDR2 as YFSETQ. The CDR3 is 14 residues long. J lost 5 bases, V lost 5 bases, and 9 bases had no gene match. As DNA, the CDR3 is TGCGCCAGCAGAAGGACAGGGAAGTTCGACGAGCAGTACTTC. Translation: CASRRTGKFDEQYF. The variable domain in full, completed from reference TRBV5-1 and TRBJ2-7, reads KAGVTQTPRYLIKTRGQQVTLSCSPISGHRSVSWYQQTPGQGLQFLFEYFSETQRNKGNFPGRFSGRQFSNSRSEMNVSTLELGDSALYLCASRRTGKFDEQYFGPGTRLTVT.

This rearrangement joins TRBV6-5 to TRBJ1-2, with D tentatively TRBD1 (6 bases). Germline loops: CDR1 MNHEY, CDR2 SVGAGI. V was cut by 1 base and J by 7 bases, with 16 bases left in between. CDR3 size: 15 residues. The CDR3, as DNA: TGTGCCAGCAGTTACTACCCTCGGGGGGCCGGTGGCTACACCTTC. Residues: CASSYYPRGAGGYTF.

In its sample, this clone was seen once. The rearrangement links TRBV4-3 to TRBJ2-2, with a possible D match to TRBD2 (6 bases). There are 15 residues in the CDR3. The germline V gene encodes CDR1 LGHNA and CDR2 YSLEER. V was pared by 2 bases and J by 4 bases, with 11 bases between. The CDR3 loop reads CASSQKDSGTGELFF. CDR3 coding DNA: TGCGCCAGCAGCCAAAAGGATAGCGGCACCGGGGAGCTGTTTTTT.

This chain uses TRBV4-3 with TRBJ2-1; weak D call: TRBD2 (6 bases). Per germline, CDR1 LGHNA and CDR2 YSLEER. This CDR3 contains 16 residues. With 1 base removed from V and 4 bases from J, the gap between germline ends came to 14 bases. CDR3 sequence reads: CASSQGVADSYNEQFF. The CDR3 DNA follows: TGCGCCAGCAGCCAAGGGGTAGCGGATTCATACAATGAGCAGTTCTTC.

Ten or more counts support this clone. The J gene is TRBJ2-3, the V gene TRBV11-3; D ambiguous. V was clipped by 6 bases and J by 0 bases, with 13 bases between them. Germline lookup yields CDR1 SGHNT and CDR2 YENEEA. The CDR3 runs 15 residues. In DNA form, the CDR3 reads TGTGCCAGCAGTTCACCTTCTTCTAGCACAGATACGCAGTATTTT. Its translation: CASSSPSSSTDTQYF.

This chain joins TRBV11-3 and TRBJ1-3; tentative D call: TRBD1 (6 bases). The CDR3 sequence is 16 residues long. CDR1 is SGHNT, CDR2 YENEEA, per germline. Trimming pared 1 base from V and 8 bases from J, leaving 18 bases between. The CDR3 region is CASSLAVRGAGDTIYF. Written as DNA, the CDR3 is TGTGCCAGCAGCTTAGCGGTCAGGGGCGCCGGTGACACCATATATTTT.

The genes are TRBV5-1 and TRBJ2-1, with 7 bases matching TRBD1. Germline CDR1 reads SGHRS; CDR2 reads YFSETQ. V gave up 2 bases and J gave up 5 bases; unmatched junction bases: 4. The CDR3 runs to 14 residues. This CDR3 reads CASSLTTGNNEQFF. CDR3 coding DNA: TGCGCCAGCAGCTTAACGACAGGGAACAATGAGCAGTTCTTC.

The rearrangement uses TRBV4-3 and TRBJ1-2; D perhaps matches TRBD1 (5 bases). Per germline, CDR1 LGHNA and CDR2 YSLEER. The CDR3 runs to 15 residues. Trimming took 2 bases from V and 3 from J, leaving 13 bases between them. In nucleotides, the CDR3 is TGCGCCAGCAGCCAAAGCAACCAGGGATACTATGGCTACACCTTC. The encoded protein is CASSQSNQGYYGYTF.

The CDR3 protein is CASSQDSGNNYGYTF. CDR3 DNA sequence: TGCGCCAGCAGCCAAGACTCGGGTAATAACTATGGCTACACCTTC. The chain recombines TRBV4-1 with TRBJ1-2; D is ambiguous. Germline V gene lookup returns CDR1 MGHRA and CDR2 YSYEKL. CDR3 length: 15 amino acids. V lost 0 bases to trimming and J lost 1 base, with 9 bases between them.

CDR3 residues: CASSERQGLSHYEQYF. CDR3 bases: TGTGCCAGCAGTGAAAGACAGGGCCTAAGTCACTACGAGCAGTACTTC. The chain uses TRBV25-1 and TRBJ2-7; 7 bases line up with TRBD1. The V gene's germline CDR1 is MGHDK and CDR2 SYGVNS. The CDR3 is 16 residues long. V was pared by 2 bases and J by 3 bases, with 10 bases of the junction left unmatched.

V is TRBV9 and J is TRBJ1-5, with 10 bases identical to TRBD1. The trim removed 0 bases at V and 5 bases at J, leaving 2 bases unmatched. The CDR3 sequence is 15 residues long. The germline V gene has CDR1 SGDLS and CDR2 YYNGEE. In DNA, the CDR3 is TGTGCCAGCAGCGTAGGGACAGGGGGGTATCAGCCCCAGCATTTT. Amino acid sequence: CASSVGTGGYQPQHF.

V and J are TRBV5-5 and TRBJ1-1; D is unclear. CDR3 length: 12 amino acids. V lost 5 bases and J 2 bases, leaving 7 bases between the germline ends. Per germline, CDR1 SGHKS and CDR2 YYEKEE (reference sequence). In nucleotides, the CDR3 is TGTGCCAGCAGTTGGGAAAACACTGAAGCTTTCTTT. It specifies CASSWENTEAFF. Together with reference TRBV5-5 and TRBJ1-1, the CDR3 gives the full variable domain: DAGVTQSPTHLIKTRGQQVTLRCSPISGHKSVSWYQQVLGQGPQFIFQYYEKEERGRGNFPDRFSARQFPNYSSELNVNALLLGDSALYLCASSWENTEAFFGQGTRLTVV.

The chain uses TRBV25-1 and TRBJ1-4, with D unclear. There are 15 residues in the CDR3. Germline V gene lookup returns CDR1 MGHDK and CDR2 SYGVNS. Trimming cost V 1 base and J 6 bases, with 12 bases left between them. CDR3 DNA sequence: TGTGCCAGCAGTGAATTCTACCGTGGCGATGAAAAACTGTTTTTT. Amino acids: CASSEFYRGDEKLFF.

CDR3 region: CASSYATMGADTQYF. The CDR3 DNA reads TGTGCCAGCAGTTACGCGACTATGGGGGCAGATACGCAGTATTTT. J is TRBJ2-3 and V is TRBV6-5; TRBD1 or TRBD2 may be the D gene (5 bases each). The ends were cut back, 2 bases at V and 4 bases at J, with 13 bases in the middle. Looked up from germline, CDR1 is MNHEY and CDR2 is SVGAGI. The CDR3 has 15 residues.

The chain employs TRBV7-9 and TRBJ2-7; either TRBD1 or TRBD2 may supply D (5 bases each). The V gene's germline CDR1 is SEHNR and CDR2 FQNEAQ (reference sequence). V was cut by 5 bases and J by 6 bases, with 17 bases left in between. The CDR3 covers 14 residues. The CDR3 coding sequence is TGTGCCAGCAGCCCCGCAGGGAGTGGTGTCGAGCAGTACTTC. Amino acids: CASSPAGSGVEQYF.

The chain joins TRBV6-5 to TRBJ2-7; D not certain. Germline assignment: CDR1 MNHEY and CDR2 SVGAGI. CDR3 length equals 15 residues. V gave up 5 bases and J gave up 3 bases, with 17 bases separating them. The CDR3 nucleotides read TGTGCCAGCAGTGCGACCTCGTCCCCCATCTACGAGCAGTACTTC. Protein: CASSATSSPIYEQYF.

The chain combines TRBV9 with TRBJ1-6; the D gene is possibly TRBD1 (6 bases). Trimming cost V 2 bases and J 8 bases, with 8 bases left between them. The CDR3 runs to 13 residues. Germline V gene data show CDR1 as SGDLS and CDR2 as YYNGEE. The CDR3 loop is CASSVGGHSPLHF. The CDR3 nucleotides read TGTGCCAGCAGCGTGGGGGGGCATTCACCCCTCCACTTT.

The chain employs TRBV4-1 and TRBJ2-2; 8 nucleotides align to TRBD1. Unmatched junction bases numbered 13, after V lost 5 bases and J lost 2 bases. Germline lookup yields CDR1 MGHRA and CDR2 YSYEKL. The CDR3 is 18 amino acids. CDR3 sequence reads: CASSGTGKRGTNTGELFF. CDR3 sequence (DNA): TGCGCCAGCAGCGGGACAGGCAAAAGGGGAACTAACACCGGGGAGCTGTTTTTT.

The chain uses TRBV6-5 and TRBJ1-5; TRBD1 might be the D (5 bases). Germline V gene sequence: CDR1 MNHEY, CDR2 SVGAGI. The CDR3 runs 15 residues. Between the trimmed V and J ends, which lost 6 bases and 10 bases, there was a span of 22 bases. The CDR3 loop reads CASSPEAGPRGPQHF. The CDR3 region has the DNA TGTGCCAGCAGCCCCGAGGCAGGGCCGCGAGGACCCCAGCATTTT.

CDR3 bases: TGTGCCAGCAGTTTAAGTCGGGCCAATGAGCAGTTCTTC. Protein product: CASSLSRANEQFF. The rearrangement joins TRBV27 to TRBJ2-1; D gene unclear. Trimming removed 2 bases from V and 6 bases from J, with 8 bases in between. Germline-derived CDR1 and CDR2 are MNHEY and SMNVEV (reference sequence). The CDR3 spans 13 residues.

The chain carries TRBV27 and TRBJ2-7; TRBD2 matches at 10 bases. The germline V gene has CDR1 MNHEY and CDR2 SMNVEV (reference sequence). V trimming: 3 bases; J trimming: 4 bases; junction bases outside the gene matches: 3. This CDR3 is 14 amino acids long. The chain's CDR3 is CASSLLAGEYEQYF. DNA for the CDR3: TGTGCCAGCAGTTTGCTAGCGGGAGAGTACGAGCAGTACTTC.